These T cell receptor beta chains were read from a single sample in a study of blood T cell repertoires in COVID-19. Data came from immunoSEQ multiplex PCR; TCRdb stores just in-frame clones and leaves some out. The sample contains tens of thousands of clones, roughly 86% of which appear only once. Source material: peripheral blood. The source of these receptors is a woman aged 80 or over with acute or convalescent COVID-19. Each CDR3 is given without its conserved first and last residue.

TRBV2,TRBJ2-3,ASSQTSGRPNTQY
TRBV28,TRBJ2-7,ASSPRVYEQY
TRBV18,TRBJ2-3,ASSGQGGGTDTQY
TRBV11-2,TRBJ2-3,ASSLDQGAPDTQY
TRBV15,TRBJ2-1,ATSRRGNDNEQF
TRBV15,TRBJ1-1,ATSRQTGGPEAF
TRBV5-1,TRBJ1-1,ASSLAQTGLNTEAF
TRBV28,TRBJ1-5,ASRGVGNQPQH
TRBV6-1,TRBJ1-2,ASSYRVYGYT
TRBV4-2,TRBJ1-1,ASSHPRGDTEAF
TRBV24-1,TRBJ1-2,ATSDPGGYGYT
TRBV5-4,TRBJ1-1,ASSLAFGSRTEAF
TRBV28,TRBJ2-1,ASRVGQGHNEQF
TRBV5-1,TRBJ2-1,ASTPPRSNEQF
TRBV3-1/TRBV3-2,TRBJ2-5,ASSPGLAGGPRETQY
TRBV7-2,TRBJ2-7,ASSSGRGRGSYEQY
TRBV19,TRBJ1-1,ASSKGINTEAF
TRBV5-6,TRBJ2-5,ASSARTGEKTQY
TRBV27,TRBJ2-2,ASSSNRGGTGELF
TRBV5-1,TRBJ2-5,ASSLVSGLGETQY
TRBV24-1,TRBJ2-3,ATSDPGTGVDTQY
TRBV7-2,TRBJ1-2,ASSTYDTSNYGYT
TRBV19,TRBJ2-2,ASSIVPDTGELF
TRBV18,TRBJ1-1,ASSLTGVANTEAF
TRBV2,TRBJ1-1,ASSDQGWTEAF
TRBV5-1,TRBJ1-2,ASKRQSGGVDGYT
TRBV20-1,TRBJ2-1,SASAPRRSNEQF
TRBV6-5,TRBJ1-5,ASSPRQGDQPQH
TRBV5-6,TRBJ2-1,ASSFPNNEQF
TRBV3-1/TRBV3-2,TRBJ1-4,ASSPWDRDEKLF
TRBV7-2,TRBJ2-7,ASSSWTGEQY
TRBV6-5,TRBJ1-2,ASSYSKQSNYGYT
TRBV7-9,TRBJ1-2,ASSPEHYGYT
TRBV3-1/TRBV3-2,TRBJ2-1,ASSQELLAGDNEQF
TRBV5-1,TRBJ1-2,ASSFLGDSSLSYGYT
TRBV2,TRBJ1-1,ASRRDRLNTEAF
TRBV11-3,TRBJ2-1,ASSARPTGHEQF
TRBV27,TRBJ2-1,ASRTVPSSYNEQF
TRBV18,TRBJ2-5,ASSPTLQETQY
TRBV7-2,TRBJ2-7,ASSLAGESSYEQY
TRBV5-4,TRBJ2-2,ASSSLAGVGTGELF
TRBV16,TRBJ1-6,ASSTGRTENSPLH
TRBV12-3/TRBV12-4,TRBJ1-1,ASSFARATEAF
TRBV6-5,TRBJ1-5,ATLLGARNQPQH
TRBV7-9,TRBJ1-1,ASSASQETAAF
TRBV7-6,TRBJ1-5,ASSSTDGKPQH
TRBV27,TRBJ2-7,ASSLVAGGVGQY
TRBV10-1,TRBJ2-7,ASSDPHVGTGLYYEQY
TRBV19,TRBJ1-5,ASKGGTVNSNQPQH
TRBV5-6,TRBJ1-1,ASSLATRNTEAF
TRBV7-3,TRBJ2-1,ASSPGADRVKF
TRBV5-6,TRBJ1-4,ASSPSFGTNEKLF
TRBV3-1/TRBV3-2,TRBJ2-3,ASSQGFRDTQY
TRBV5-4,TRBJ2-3,ASSLFPLAGRTDTQY
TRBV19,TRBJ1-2,ASSIDRYRDRAPYGYT